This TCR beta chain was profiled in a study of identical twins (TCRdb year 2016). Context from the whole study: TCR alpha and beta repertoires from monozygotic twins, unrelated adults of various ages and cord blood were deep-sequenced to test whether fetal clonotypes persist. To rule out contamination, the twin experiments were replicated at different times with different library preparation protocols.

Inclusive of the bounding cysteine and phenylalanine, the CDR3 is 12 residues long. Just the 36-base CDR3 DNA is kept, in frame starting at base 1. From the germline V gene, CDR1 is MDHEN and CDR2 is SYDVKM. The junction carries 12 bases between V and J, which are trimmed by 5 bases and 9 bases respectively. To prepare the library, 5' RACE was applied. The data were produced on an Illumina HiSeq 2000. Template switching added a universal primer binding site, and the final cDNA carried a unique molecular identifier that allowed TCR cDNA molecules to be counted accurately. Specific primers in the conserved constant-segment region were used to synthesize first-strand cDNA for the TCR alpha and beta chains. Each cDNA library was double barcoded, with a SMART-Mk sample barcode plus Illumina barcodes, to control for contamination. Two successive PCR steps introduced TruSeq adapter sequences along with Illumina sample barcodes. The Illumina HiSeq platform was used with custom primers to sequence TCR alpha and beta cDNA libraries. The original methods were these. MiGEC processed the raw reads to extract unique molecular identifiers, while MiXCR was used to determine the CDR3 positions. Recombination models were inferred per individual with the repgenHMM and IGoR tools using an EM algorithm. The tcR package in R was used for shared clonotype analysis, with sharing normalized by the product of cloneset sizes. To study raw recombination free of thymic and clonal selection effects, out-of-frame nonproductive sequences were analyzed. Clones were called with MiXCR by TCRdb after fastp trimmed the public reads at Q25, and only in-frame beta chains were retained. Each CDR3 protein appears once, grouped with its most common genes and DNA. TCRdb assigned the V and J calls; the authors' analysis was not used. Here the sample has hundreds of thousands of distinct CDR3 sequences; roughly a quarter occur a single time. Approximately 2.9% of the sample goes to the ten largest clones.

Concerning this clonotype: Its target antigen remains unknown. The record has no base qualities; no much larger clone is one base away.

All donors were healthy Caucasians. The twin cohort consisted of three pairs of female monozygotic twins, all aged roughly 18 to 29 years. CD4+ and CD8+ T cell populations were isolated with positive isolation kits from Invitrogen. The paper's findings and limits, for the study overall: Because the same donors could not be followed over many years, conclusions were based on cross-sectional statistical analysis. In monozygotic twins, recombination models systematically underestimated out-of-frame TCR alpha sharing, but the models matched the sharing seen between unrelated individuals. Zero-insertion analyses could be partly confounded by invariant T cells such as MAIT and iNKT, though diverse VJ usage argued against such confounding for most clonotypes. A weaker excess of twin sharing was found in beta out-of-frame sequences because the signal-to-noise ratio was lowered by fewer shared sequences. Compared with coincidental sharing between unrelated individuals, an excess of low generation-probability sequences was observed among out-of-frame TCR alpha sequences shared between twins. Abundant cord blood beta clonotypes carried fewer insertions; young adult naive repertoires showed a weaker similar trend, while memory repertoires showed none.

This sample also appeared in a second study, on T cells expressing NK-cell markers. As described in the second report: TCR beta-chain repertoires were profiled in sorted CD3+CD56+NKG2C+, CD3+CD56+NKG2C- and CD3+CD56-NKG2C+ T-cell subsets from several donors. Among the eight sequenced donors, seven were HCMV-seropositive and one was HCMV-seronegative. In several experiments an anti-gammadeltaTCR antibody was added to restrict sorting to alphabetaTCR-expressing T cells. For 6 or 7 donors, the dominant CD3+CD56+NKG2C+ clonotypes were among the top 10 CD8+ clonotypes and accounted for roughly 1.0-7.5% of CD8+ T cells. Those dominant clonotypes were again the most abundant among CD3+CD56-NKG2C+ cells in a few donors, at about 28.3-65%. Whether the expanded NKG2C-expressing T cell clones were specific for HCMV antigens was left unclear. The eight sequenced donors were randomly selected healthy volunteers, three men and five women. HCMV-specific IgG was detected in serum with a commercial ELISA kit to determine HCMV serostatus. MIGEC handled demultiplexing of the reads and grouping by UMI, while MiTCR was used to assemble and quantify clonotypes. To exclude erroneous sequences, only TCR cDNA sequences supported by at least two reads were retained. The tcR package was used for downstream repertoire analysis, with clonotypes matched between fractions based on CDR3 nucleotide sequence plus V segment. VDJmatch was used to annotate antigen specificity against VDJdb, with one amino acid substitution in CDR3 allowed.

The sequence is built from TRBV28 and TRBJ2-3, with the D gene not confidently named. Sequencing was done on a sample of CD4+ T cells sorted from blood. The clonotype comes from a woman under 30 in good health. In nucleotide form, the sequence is TGTGCCAGCAGTGCCCGCGGTTTCACGCAGTATTTT. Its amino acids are CASSARGFTQYF.